Below, one T cell receptor beta chain is given with its context. CDR3 length: 17 amino acids. Germline values: CDR1 MNHEY, CDR2 SMNVEV (reference sequence). V dropped 2 bases and J dropped 0; count of bases not matched to a gene: 6. This entry comes from a study of T cell responses to AZD1222 COVID-19 vaccine. The data were produced by immunoSEQ multiplex PCR, yet TCRdb's version contains in-frame clones alone and is incomplete. The sample lists around 96,000 clones, around nine tenths occurring once. The chain employs TRBV27 and TRBJ1-5, with TRBD1 matching over 8 bases. The TCR comes from an adult in good health. The starting material was peripheral blood, obtained on day 0 of AZD1222 vaccination. In nucleotides, the CDR3 is TGTGCCAGCAGTTTACGATCGGACAGGGCTAGCAATCAGCCCCAGCATTTT. This sequence encodes CASSLRSDRASNQPQHF.